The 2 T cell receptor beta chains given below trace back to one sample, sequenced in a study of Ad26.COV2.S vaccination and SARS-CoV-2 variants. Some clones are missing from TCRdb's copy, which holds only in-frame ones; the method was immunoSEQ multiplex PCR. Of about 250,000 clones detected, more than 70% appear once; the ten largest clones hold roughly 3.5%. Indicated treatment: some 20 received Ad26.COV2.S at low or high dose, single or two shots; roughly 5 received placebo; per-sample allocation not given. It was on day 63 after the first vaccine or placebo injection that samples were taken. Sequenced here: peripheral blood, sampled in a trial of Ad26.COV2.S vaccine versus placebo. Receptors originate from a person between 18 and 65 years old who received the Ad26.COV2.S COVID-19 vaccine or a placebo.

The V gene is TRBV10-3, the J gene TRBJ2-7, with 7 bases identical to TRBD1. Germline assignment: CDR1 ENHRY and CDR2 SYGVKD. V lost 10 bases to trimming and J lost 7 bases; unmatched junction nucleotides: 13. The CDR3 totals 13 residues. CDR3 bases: TGTGCCACAAGAGGAACAGGGGCTTGGGAGCAGTACTTC. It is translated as CATRGTGAWEQYF.

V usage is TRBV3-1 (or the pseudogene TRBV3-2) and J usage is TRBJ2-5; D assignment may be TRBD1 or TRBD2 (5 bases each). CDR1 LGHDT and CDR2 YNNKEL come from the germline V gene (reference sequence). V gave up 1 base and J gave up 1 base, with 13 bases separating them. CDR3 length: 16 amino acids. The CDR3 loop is CASSQGSEGSQETQYF. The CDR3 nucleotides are TGTGCCAGCAGCCAAGGCTCAGAGGGGTCCCAAGAGACCCAGTACTTC.